Listed below are T cell receptor beta chains from one sample, sequenced in a study of vaccination effects on CD4 cells after COVID-19. Their cognate antigens are unknown. Sequencing used immunoSEQ multiplex PCR; TCRdb keeps in-frame clones, though not all of them. The sample includes 70,000 to 95,000 clones, 60% to 85% of them seen just once. The starting material was CD4+ T cells from PBMCs cultured with HCoV-OC43 spike peptides, obtained after COVID-19 vaccination. These receptors were taken from a human donor who received a COVID-19 vaccine. Each CDR3 is given with its conserved first and last residue. The D gene is left open where the match is weak.

NA	TRBV7-9	TRBJ2-3	CASSLVPGASTDTQYF
NA	TRBV3-1/TRBV3-2	TRBJ2-3	CASSRDLTDTQYF
NA	TRBV12-3/TRBV12-4	TRBJ2-5	CASRPGRVGTQYF
NA	TRBV28	TRBJ2-1	CASSLRYEQFF
NA	TRBV2	TRBJ1-3	CASRPDRHSGNTIYF
TRBD2	TRBV6-1	TRBJ2-3	CASSELTSGGGPPYF
NA	TRBV19	TRBJ2-5	CASTTGHLVKTQYF
NA	TRBV27	TRBJ1-3	CASSPGPRYGNTIYF
TRBD2	TRBV19	TRBJ2-5	CASSRDYNQETQYF
TRBD2	TRBV19	TRBJ2-1	CASSPVSGGYNEQFF
TRBD2	TRBV5-1	TRBJ2-3	CASSLRGGRDTQYF
NA	TRBV6-2/TRBV6-3	TRBJ1-5	CASSYSYQPQHF
NA	TRBV6-5	TRBJ1-5	CASSRRGIGNQPQHF
TRBD1	TRBV10-2	TRBJ1-2	CASGDRGLGYGYTF
NA	TRBV6-5	TRBJ1-6	CASSSWNSPLHF
NA	TRBV6-2/TRBV6-3	TRBJ1-2	CASSYEYEGTRGYGYTF
TRBD1	TRBV2	TRBJ2-2	CASKGQGRTGELFF